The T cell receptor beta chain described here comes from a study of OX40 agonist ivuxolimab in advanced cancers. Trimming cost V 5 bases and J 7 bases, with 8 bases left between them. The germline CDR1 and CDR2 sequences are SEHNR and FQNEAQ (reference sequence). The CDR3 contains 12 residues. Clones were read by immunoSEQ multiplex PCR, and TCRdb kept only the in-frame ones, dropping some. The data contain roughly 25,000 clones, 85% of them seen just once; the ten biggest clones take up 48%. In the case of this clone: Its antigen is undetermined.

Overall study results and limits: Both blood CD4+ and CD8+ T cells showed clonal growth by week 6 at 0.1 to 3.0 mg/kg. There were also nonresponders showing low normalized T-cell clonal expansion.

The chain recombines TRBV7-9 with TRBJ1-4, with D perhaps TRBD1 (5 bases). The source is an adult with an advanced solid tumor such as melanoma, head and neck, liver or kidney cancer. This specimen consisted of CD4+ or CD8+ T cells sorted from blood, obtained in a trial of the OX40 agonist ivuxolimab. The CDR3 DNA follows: TGTGCCAGCAGCATGGGGGGTGAAAAACTGTTTTTT. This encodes CASSMGGEKLFF.